Presented here are 29 T cell receptor beta chains from one specimen sequenced in a study of blood T cell repertoires in COVID-19. Here immunoSEQ multiplex PCR was the method, and the copy in TCRdb shows in-frame clones only, minus some. The table shows about 65,000 clones, with 93% occurring only once. The sequenced sample consisted of peripheral blood. All receptors come from a man between 65 and 79 years old with active COVID-19.

V usage is TRBV7-2 and J usage is TRBJ1-5, with 7 nucleotides matching TRBD1. The germline gives CDR1 SGHTA, CDR2 FQGNSA. The CDR3 has 15 amino acids. J was trimmed by 3 bases and V by 1 base; bases with no gene match: 3. The CDR3 loop is CASSLVTGPNQPQHF. DNA of the CDR3: TGTGCCAGCAGCTTAGTGACAGGGCCCAATCAGCCCCAGCATTTT.

The chain joins TRBV7-8 to TRBJ2-1, with D perhaps TRBD2 (6 bases). The V end was cut by 5 bases, the J end by 7 bases, with 15 bases between. The CDR3 is made up of 14 amino acids. Germline CDR1 SGHVS, CDR2 FQNEAQ. The CDR3, as DNA: TGTGCCAGCAGCCTCCTAGGGGCGGGGAATGAGCAGTTCTTC. Its protein product is CASSLLGAGNEQFF.

This clone was detected once. The rearrangement joins TRBV19 to TRBJ2-3; TRBD2 matches at 11 bases. The CDR3 length is 19 residues. Germline lookup yields CDR1 LNHDA and CDR2 SQIVND (reference sequence). Germline trimming cut 5 bases from V and 3 bases from J; bases unmatched to any gene: 16. In DNA form, the CDR3 reads TGTGCCAGTAGTCGACAGGCCCCACTAGCGGGGGCCAATACAGATACGCAGTATTTT. This codes for CASSRQAPLAGANTDTQYF.

The V and J genes are TRBV9 and TRBJ1-1; possible D gene TRBD1, 6 bases. The CDR3 loop spans 14 amino acids. V shed 0 bases and J shed 4 bases, with 10 bases lying between them. CDR1 is SGDLS and CDR2 is YYNGEE in the germline V gene. This chain's CDR3 is CASSVATGVTEAFF. The CDR3 DNA is TGTGCCAGCAGCGTAGCGACAGGCGTCACTGAAGCTTTCTTT.

J is TRBJ2-7 and V is TRBV11-2, with 7 nucleotides matching TRBD2. The V segment lost 6 bases and the J segment 3 bases; nucleotides outside the gene matches: 11. CDR1 and CDR2 (germline): SGHAT, FQNNGV. The length of the CDR3 is 15 residues. CDR3 amino acids: CASSPGRLANYEQYF. CDR3 nucleotides: TGTGCCAGCAGTCCCGGACGACTAGCCAACTACGAGCAGTACTTC.

The V and J genes are TRBV27 and TRBJ1-6; 7 bases map to TRBD1. This CDR3 has 14 residues. The V gene end was trimmed by 3 bases and the J gene end by 7 bases; junction bases not matched to a gene: 3. Germline values: CDR1 MNHEY, CDR2 SMNVEV (reference sequence). The CDR3 here is CASSLNRGNSPLHF. In DNA, the CDR3 is TGTGCCAGCAGTTTGAACAGGGGCAATTCACCCCTCCACTTT.

This chain connects TRBV9 to TRBJ2-3; D is unclear. This CDR3 has 12 residues. Between the trimmed V and J ends, which lost 1 base and 5 bases, there was a span of 5 bases. Looked up from germline, CDR1 is SGDLS and CDR2 is YYNGEE. CDR3 nucleotide sequence: TGTGCCAGCAGCGTAAATAGAGATACGCAGTATTTT. This encodes CASSVNRDTQYF. Supplemented by reference TRBV9 and TRBJ2-3, the full variable domain reads DSGVTQTPKHLITATGQRVTLRCSPRSGDLSVYWYQQSLDQGLQFLIQYYNGEERAKGNILERFSAQQFPDLHSELNLSSLELGDSALYFCASSVNRDTQYFGPGTRLTVL.

The chain is built from TRBV5-1 and TRBJ2-1; a possible D gene is TRBD1 (6 bases). CDR1 is SGHRS and CDR2 is YFSETQ in the germline V gene. The CDR3 consists of 15 residues. The V end lost 0 bases, the J end lost 1 base, and 8 bases lay between the germline ends. CDR3 sequence (DNA): TGCGCCAGCAGCTTGGGGGGGCAGTCCTACAATGAGCAGTTCTTC. This translates into CASSLGGQSYNEQFF.

V and J are TRBV6-2 or TRBV6-3 and TRBJ1-5, with 9 bases that match TRBD1. The germline CDR1 and CDR2 sequences are MNHEY and SVGEGT. V shed 6 bases, J shed 5 bases, and the junction held 5 bases outside the gene matches. This CDR3 spans 14 amino acids. The DNA for the CDR3 is TGTGCCAGCAGCGACAGGGGGGGACATCAGCCCCAGCATTTT. Encoded protein: CASSDRGGHQPQHF.

The J gene is TRBJ2-2, the V gene TRBV2, with 8 nucleotides matching TRBD1. With V trimmed by 9 bases and J by 6 bases, 3 bases remained unmatched. The CDR3 loop spans 12 amino acids. Germline V gene lookup returns CDR1 SNHLY and CDR2 FYNNEI. The CDR3 nucleotides read TGTGCCAGTGACAGGGGTGCCGGGGAGCTGTTTTTT. Its protein is CASDRGAGELFF.

This clone appeared a few times. This chain joins TRBV10-2 and TRBJ1-5; 9 bases are shared with TRBD1. V was pared by 6 bases and J by 3 bases, with 9 bases of the junction left unmatched. The CDR3 sequence is 16 residues long. Germline values: CDR1 WSHSY, CDR2 SAAADI. CDR3 sequence: CASRGERQGVNQPQHF. CDR3 nucleotides: TGCGCCAGCAGGGGGGAGAGACAGGGGGTCAATCAGCCCCAGCATTTT.

The chain couples TRBV12-5 to TRBJ1-5; 7 nucleotides agree with TRBD1. The CDR3 loop spans 15 amino acids. Germline lookup yields CDR1 LGHNT and CDR2 FRNRAP. J lost 4 bases, V lost 2 bases, and 5 bases had no gene match. For the CDR3, the DNA is TGTGCTAGTGGTTTGACCCGACAGGGAAATCAGCCCCAGCATTTT. This gives the protein CASGLTRQGNQPQHF.

The chain carries TRBV2 and TRBJ2-3, with D possibly matching TRBD1 (6 bases). V gave up 4 bases and J gave up 6 bases, with 11 bases separating them. The V gene's germline CDR1 is SNHLY and CDR2 FYNNEI. CDR3 length equals 13 residues. The CDR3 coding sequence is TGTGCCAGCAGTGGGACAGCATTTGATACGCAGTATTTT. This codes for CASSGTAFDTQYF.

The rearrangement links TRBV7-2 to TRBJ1-5, with D uncertain. The CDR3 is 13 amino acids. Deletions cut 3 bases from V and 5 bases from J, with 8 bases between. In germline, CDR1 is SGHTA, CDR2 FQGNSA. CDR3 DNA sequence: TGTGCCAGCAGCTTCAGTAACGATCAGCCCCAGCATTTT. This codes for CASSFSNDQPQHF. Together with reference TRBV7-2 and TRBJ1-5, the CDR3 gives the full variable domain: GAGVSQSPSNKVTEKGKDVELRCDPISGHTALYWYRQSLGQGLEFLIYFQGNSAPDKSGLPSDRFSAERTGGSVSTLTIQRTQQEDSAVYLCASSFSNDQPQHFGDGTRLSIL.

The chain uses TRBV18 and TRBJ2-2, with 7 bases identical to TRBD1. Germline CDR1 is KGHSH and CDR2 is LQKENI. V was pared by 1 base and J by 0 bases, with 2 bases of the junction left unmatched. This CDR3 is 16 amino acids long. For the CDR3, the DNA is TGTGCCAGCTCACCACAGGGACAGACGAACACCGGGGAGCTGTTTTTT. It codes for CASSPQGQTNTGELFF.

This chain joins TRBV28 and TRBJ2-3, with D possibly being TRBD2 (5 bases). The CDR3 totals 15 residues. Trimming cost V 2 bases and J 0 bases, with 9 bases left between them. Germline V CDR1 and CDR2: MDHEN, SYDVKM. Here the CDR3 DNA reads TGTGCCAGCAGTTTACCCCCGGGGAGCACAGATACGCAGTATTTT. Protein product: CASSLPPGSTDTQYF.

The chain uses TRBV5-1 and TRBJ2-3; 12 bases align to TRBD2. Per germline, CDR1 SGHRS and CDR2 YFSETQ. The CDR3 is 16 amino acids. Unmatched junction bases numbered 4, after V lost 0 bases and J lost 5 bases. In nucleotides, the CDR3 is TGCGCCAGCAGCTTGGCCCTAGCGGGGGGGGTAGATACGCAGTATTTT. Translating it yields CASSLALAGGVDTQYF.

This clone came up once. The rearrangement uses TRBV7-9 and TRBJ2-7, with D possibly being TRBD2 (6 bases). The CDR3 covers 14 residues. Trimming left V 7 bases short and J 0 bases short, with 13 bases between. In germline, CDR1 is SEHNR, CDR2 FQNEAQ (reference sequence). The CDR3 DNA is TGTGCCAGCAACAGCGGAGGGGACTCCTACGAGCAGTACTTC. Residues: CASNSGGDSYEQYF.

The chain uses TRBV6-4 and TRBJ2-5, with TRBD2 matching over 8 bases. CDR1 and CDR2 (germline): MRHNA, SNTAGT. The trim removed 6 bases at V and 1 base at J, leaving 13 bases unmatched. The CDR3 loop spans 17 amino acids. The CDR3 sequence is CASRGTAVAGIQETQYF. CDR3 coding DNA: TGTGCCAGCAGGGGGACTGCGGTAGCGGGGATCCAAGAGACCCAGTACTTC.

The rearrangement uses TRBV10-2 and TRBJ1-2, with 12 bases lining up with TRBD1. Germline loops: CDR1 WSHSY, CDR2 SAAADI. The V segment lost 5 bases and the J segment 8 bases; nucleotides outside the gene matches: 9. The CDR3 is made up of 15 amino acids. The CDR3: CASSTGDRGLTGYTF. The CDR3 bases are TGCGCCAGCAGTACCGGGGACAGGGGGCTTACGGGCTACACCTTC.

The V call is TRBV9, the J call TRBJ1-4; D ambiguous. Germline values: CDR1 SGDLS, CDR2 YYNGEE. The CDR3 spans 15 residues. V was pared by 2 bases and J by 8 bases, with 16 bases between. The CDR3 protein is CASSVTSTVGEKLFF. The CDR3 DNA sequence: TGTGCCAGCAGCGTGACCTCCACCGTCGGGGAAAAACTGTTTTTT. Variable domain in full (rest from reference TRBV9 and TRBJ1-4): DSGVTQTPKHLITATGQRVTLRCSPRSGDLSVYWYQQSLDQGLQFLIQYYNGEERAKGNILERFSAQQFPDLHSELNLSSLELGDSALYFCASSVTSTVGEKLFFGSGTQLSVL.

The DNA of the CDR3 is TGTGCCAGCAGTTACGCCCGGGACAGTGGGGGCTACACCTTC. Translation: CASSYARDSGGYTF. The chain recombines TRBV6-6 with TRBJ1-2; 7 bases are a match to TRBD1. The CDR3 spans 14 residues. Trimming took 2 bases from V and 8 from J; bases not matched to a gene: 8. Germline values: CDR1 MNHNY, CDR2 SVGAGI (reference sequence).

This chain uses TRBV7-2 with TRBJ2-2, with 10 positions matching TRBD2. The J segment lost 5 bases and the V segment lost 2 bases, leaving 5 bases of the junction unmatched. Germline CDR1 is SGHTA and CDR2 is FQGNSA. CDR3 size: 16 residues. The CDR3 DNA reads as TGTGCCAGCAGCTTAACCATGACTAGCGGGACCGGGGAGCTGTTTTTT. Translated: CASSLTMTSGTGELFF.

The chain has TRBV13 and TRBJ2-1; D is possibly TRBD2 (5 bases). CDR3 length: 14 residues. V gave up 0 bases and J gave up 7 bases, with 10 bases separating them. Germline CDR1 and CDR2: PRHDT and FYEKMQ (reference sequence). DNA of the CDR3: TGTGCCAGCAGCTTAGGAAGAGGGTCGAATGAGCAGTTCTTC. It translates to CASSLGRGSNEQFF.

The rearrangement links TRBV19 to TRBJ2-3, with 10 nucleotides matching TRBD1. Trimming cost V 2 bases and J 2 bases; bases outside gene matches: 7. The germline V gene has CDR1 LNHDA and CDR2 SQIVND (reference sequence). This CDR3 is 17 amino acids long. CDR3 region: CASSIIPGTGVTDTQYF. The CDR3 bases are TGTGCCAGTAGTATAATCCCGGGGACAGGGGTCACAGATACGCAGTATTTT.

The gene calls are TRBV24-1 and TRBJ2-1, with D perhaps TRBD2 (6 bases). CDR3 length: 15 amino acids. V lost 2 bases and J 9 bases, leaving 16 bases between the germline ends. The germline V gene encodes CDR1 KGHDR and CDR2 SFDVKD. CDR3 DNA: TGTGCCACCAGTGATTCCCCCTCGGGGGAGAGTGAGCAGTTCTTC. Translated: CATSDSPSGESEQFF.

V usage is TRBV9 and J usage is TRBJ2-1; D gene ambiguous. This CDR3 spans 16 amino acids. Between the trimmed V and J ends, which lost 3 bases and 0 bases, there was a span of 13 bases. Germline V CDR1 and CDR2: SGDLS, YYNGEE. The CDR3 protein is CASSAPPSSSYNEQFF. CDR3 DNA sequence: TGTGCCAGCAGCGCCCCCCCGTCCTCCTCCTACAATGAGCAGTTCTTC.

This chain connects TRBV11-2 to TRBJ1-5; 7 bases agree with TRBD1. The CDR3 has 11 residues. Germline CDR1 SGHAT, CDR2 FQNNGV. Germline trimming cut 5 bases from V and 11 bases from J; bases unmatched to any gene: 3. CDR3 DNA sequence: TGTGCCAGCAGCCGAGGGGGCACCCAGCATTTT. Protein: CASSRGGTQHF. Based on the CDR3 plus reference TRBV11-2 and TRBJ1-5, the full variable domain is EAGVAQSPRYKIIEKRQSVAFWCNPISGHATLYWYQQILGQGPKLLIQFQNNGVVDDSQLPKDRFSAERLKGVDSTLKIQPAKLEDSAVYLCASSRGGTQHFGDGTRLSIL.

This chain links TRBV13 with TRBJ2-5, with 8 bases lining up with TRBD2. In germline, CDR1 is PRHDT, CDR2 FYEKMQ (reference sequence). The CDR3 sequence is 16 residues long. Trimming cost V 1 base and J 3 bases; bases outside gene matches: 7. As DNA, the CDR3 is TGTGCCAGCAGCTTAGACCGGCGGGAGGATGAAGAGACCCAGTACTTC. It is translated as CASSLDRREDEETQYF.